A selection of T cell receptor beta chains follows, all from one sample in a study of tumor-infiltrating lymphocytes in primary liver carcinoma. TCRdb reprocessed the multiplex PCR reads with MiXCR, giving one entry per CDR3 protein. The sample lists 100,000 to 150,000 distinct CDR3 sequences; around 64% were seen once. The sample consisted of liver tumor tissue from sampling region 3. Source of these receptors: a woman aged 55-70 years with primary liver carcinoma and hepatitis B virus infection. The conserved cysteine and the conserved F or W are not part of the CDR3 here.

V: TRBV30; J: TRBJ2-7; CDR3: AWSVVRGHEQY
V: TRBV6-1; J: TRBJ1-2; CDR3: ASSGRQGYGYI
V: TRBV6-1; J: TRBJ2-2; CDR3: ASSVSNTGELF
V: TRBV29-1; J: TRBJ1-1; CDR3: SVEAGLGISGAEAF
V: TRBV29-1; J: TRBJ1-1; CDR3: SVEGGGGTEAF
V: TRBV11-2; J: TRBJ2-7; CDR3: TSSYGGRTSGSVQY
V: TRBV18; J: TRBJ2-7; CDR3: ASSPVGLAGSVEQY
V: TRBV7-8; J: TRBJ1-2; CDR3: ASSLVPLGEPNYGYT
V: TRBV25-1; J: TRBJ2-5; CDR3: ASSDNRERETQY
V: TRBV5-1; J: TRBJ2-2; CDR3: ASSSRLAGGNTGEPF
V: TRBV6-1; J: TRBJ2-7; CDR3: VSSLDYRKRVHWQY
V: TRBV11-2; J: TRBJ2-1; CDR3: ASSSMNGKKF
V: TRBV11-2; J: TRBJ2-3; CDR3: ASSSGVGGMSTDMQY
V: TRBV29-1; J: TRBJ2-1; CDR3: SVAPVSCNEQF
V: TRBV11-2; J: TRBJ2-4; CDR3: ASSWWAKNIQY
V: TRBV7-3; J: TRBJ2-1; CDR3: ASSPSPGAGNEQF
V: TRBV11-2; J: TRBJ1-4; CDR3: ASSYRDKGEKLF
V: TRBV6-5; J: TRBJ2-7; CDR3: ASSHDTSYEQY
V: TRBV19; J: TRBJ2-1; CDR3: ASSPASNEQF
V: TRBV12-5; J: TRBJ2-3; CDR3: ASCLVGPGQNAQY
V: TRBV7-8; J: TRBJ2-7; CDR3: ASSLEGLKQY
V: TRBV2; J: TRBJ2-3; CDR3: ASRRAPSDTQY
V: TRBV6-5; J: TRBJ2-3; CDR3: ASSLGVTQDTQY
V: TRBV28; J: TRBJ1-2; CDR3: ASSIPGQGRGYT
V: TRBV5-1; J: TRBJ1-1; CDR3: ASSTGGGTRYTEAF
V: TRBV6-1; J: TRBJ2-7; CDR3: ASNSGSGGRYYEQY
V: TRBV6-6; J: TRBJ2-1; CDR3: ASSSAQGLSKTNEQF
V: TRBV12-3/TRBV12-4; J: TRBJ2-3; CDR3: ASSLTSGNTQY